This T cell receptor (beta chain) appears in the sequencing data of a study of T cells in localized non-small cell lung cancer. Clones were sequenced by immunoSEQ multiplex PCR, and TCRdb holds only the in-frame ones, with some missing. The data contain some 19,000 clones, about nine tenths of them seen just once; the ten biggest clones take up about 4.2%. As for this clone: Its antigen remains unidentified.

Study-wide results and caveats: Clonality peaked in uninvolved adjacent lung rather than tumor. Sequencing covered just one tumor region, so heterogeneity cannot be ruled out. There was an association of higher blood T cell density with longer overall survival. Of the top 100 tumor clones, median roughly 53 were in adjacent lung, 25 to 35 among its top 100.

This CDR3 is built from 14 residues. The V gene's germline CDR1 is MNHEY and CDR2 SVGAGI. V shed 11 bases and J 3 bases; nucleotides not matched to a gene: 9. The specimen comprised peripheral blood, sampled before any cancer treatment. The clonotype originates from a male donor older than 55 with stage I squamous cell lung carcinoma. The genes are TRBV6-5 and TRBJ2-5; TRBD2 matches at 10 bases. CDR3: CARRGAGGEETQYF. The CDR3 DNA reads as TGTGCCCGACGTGGAGCGGGAGGGGAAGAGACCCAGTACTTC.